Listed below are T cell receptor beta chains from one sample, sequenced in a study of beta chain features in type 1 diabetes. Profiled with immunoSEQ multiplex PCR; TCRdb holds only in-frame clones, not every one. This sample has nearly 350,000 clones, with around 9% found just once. Sequencing was performed on central memory CD4+ T cells from blood. Receptor source: a man aged 25-45 years with type 1 diabetes. Both conserved end residues are part of each CDR3. A D gene is named only where the DNA matches it firmly. Only some rows state a clone size, as once, few, many or a class for expanded clones.

d_gene: NA
v_gene: TRBV5-4
j_gene: TRBJ1-3
abundance: few
CDR3nt: TGTGCCAGCAGCTTGGGAAGAAACTCTGGAAACACCATATATTTT
CDR3aa: CASSLGRNSGNTIYF

d_gene: NA
v_gene: TRBV19
j_gene: TRBJ2-7
abundance: few
CDR3nt: TGTGCCAGTAGTAATATCGACAGCTCCTACGAGCAGTACTTC
CDR3aa: CASSNIDSSYEQYF

d_gene: NA
v_gene: TRBV7-9
j_gene: TRBJ2-5
abundance: once
CDR3nt: TGTGCCAGCAGCTTAGAGGCGGGGTCAGAGACCCAGTACTTC
CDR3aa: CASSLEAGSETQYF

d_gene: NA
v_gene: TRBV28
j_gene: TRBJ1-2
abundance: NA
CDR3nt: TGTGCCAGCAGTGAGATGAACAGCGTCGGGTCTCGTGGCTACACCTTC
CDR3aa: CASSEMNSVGSRGYTF

d_gene: NA
v_gene: TRBV2
j_gene: TRBJ1-5
abundance: NA
CDR3nt: TGTGCCAGCAGTGCGGGGACCAGGGCCGGCAATCAGCCCCAGCATTTT
CDR3aa: CASSAGTRAGNQPQHF

d_gene: NA
v_gene: TRBV7-8
j_gene: TRBJ2-3
abundance: NA
CDR3nt: TGTGCCAGCAGCTCCGGCCCCAGTACGCAGTATTTT
CDR3aa: CASSSGPSTQYF

d_gene: TRBD1
v_gene: TRBV6-5
j_gene: TRBJ1-4
abundance: NA
CDR3nt: TGTGCCAGCAGCCTCGGACAGGCGAAGAGGAGACTGTTTTTT
CDR3aa: CASSLGQAKRRLFF

d_gene: NA
v_gene: TRBV28
j_gene: TRBJ2-3
abundance: few
CDR3nt: TGTGCCAGCAGCTTATCACGAGACATTTCCACAGATACGCAGTATTTT
CDR3aa: CASSLSRDISTDTQYF

d_gene: TRBD1
v_gene: TRBV30
j_gene: TRBJ2-3
abundance: NA
CDR3nt: TGTGCCTGGGGTCATTCCCACAGGGGGTCGACAGATACGCAGTATTTT
CDR3aa: CAWGHSHRGSTDTQYF

d_gene: TRBD1
v_gene: TRBV7-2
j_gene: TRBJ1-2
abundance: NA
CDR3nt: TGTGCCAGCAGCCTCAAACAGGGGATTGGCTACACCTTC
CDR3aa: CASSLKQGIGYTF

d_gene: TRBD1
v_gene: TRBV7-2
j_gene: TRBJ2-5
abundance: NA
CDR3nt: TGTGCCAGCAGCTTCGACAGGGGCCACGTTGAGACCCAGTACTTC
CDR3aa: CASSFDRGHVETQYF

d_gene: NA
v_gene: TRBV30
j_gene: TRBJ2-7
abundance: NA
CDR3nt: TGTGCCTGGAGTGTGGGAGGCTACGAGCAGTACTTC
CDR3aa: CAWSVGGYEQYF

d_gene: TRBD1
v_gene: TRBV2
j_gene: TRBJ1-6
abundance: few
CDR3nt: TGTGCCAGCACGGCGACAGGGTCCTTCTATAATTCACCCCTCCACTTT
CDR3aa: CASTATGSFYNSPLHF

d_gene: TRBD1
v_gene: TRBV6-6
j_gene: TRBJ2-7
abundance: NA
CDR3nt: TGTGCCAGCAGTAAACAGGGGCCGAGCTCCTACGAGCAGTACTTC
CDR3aa: CASSKQGPSSYEQYF

d_gene: NA
v_gene: TRBV7-2
j_gene: TRBJ1-2
abundance: NA
CDR3nt: TGTGCCAGCAGCTTAGGCCCCCCAGGCCTAGAGGCCTATGGCTACACCTTC
CDR3aa: CASSLGPPGLEAYGYTF

d_gene: NA
v_gene: TRBV6-6
j_gene: TRBJ2-6
abundance: few
CDR3nt: TGTGCCAGCAGGCCGAGTACAGGCTCTGGGGCCAACGTCCTGACTTTC
CDR3aa: CASRPSTGSGANVLTF

d_gene: NA
v_gene: TRBV7-2
j_gene: TRBJ1-5
abundance: few
CDR3nt: TGTGCCAGCAGCTTAGATGGCGGCGACCAGCCCCAGCATTTT
CDR3aa: CASSLDGGDQPQHF

d_gene: NA
v_gene: TRBV7-9
j_gene: TRBJ2-7
abundance: few
CDR3nt: TGTGCCAGCAGCCCACAAATGGCCTCAAGCTCCTACGAGCAGTACTTC
CDR3aa: CASSPQMASSSYEQYF

d_gene: TRBD1
v_gene: TRBV29-1
j_gene: TRBJ1-1
abundance: few
CDR3nt: TGCAGCGTTCGGACAGGGGGGAACACTGAAGCTTTCTTT
CDR3aa: CSVRTGGNTEAFF

d_gene: TRBD1
v_gene: TRBV2
j_gene: TRBJ2-1
abundance: few
CDR3nt: TGTGCCAGCAGTGAAAGGGGGCCCGAGGAGCAGTTCTTC
CDR3aa: CASSERGPEEQFF

d_gene: NA
v_gene: TRBV28
j_gene: TRBJ1-1
abundance: many
CDR3nt: TGTGCCAGCAGGGGCCTGAACACTGAAGCTTTCTTT
CDR3aa: CASRGLNTEAFF

d_gene: TRBD1
v_gene: TRBV7-6
j_gene: TRBJ1-3
abundance: few
CDR3nt: TGTGCCAGCAGCTCGGAACCAGGGGGCTCTGGAAACACCATATATTTT
CDR3aa: CASSSEPGGSGNTIYF

d_gene: TRBD1
v_gene: TRBV6-5
j_gene: TRBJ2-7
abundance: NA
CDR3nt: TGTGCCAGCAGAACCACCGGGACAGTGTCTGAGCAGTACTTC
CDR3aa: CASRTTGTVSEQYF

d_gene: NA
v_gene: TRBV18
j_gene: TRBJ2-3
abundance: few
CDR3nt: TGTGCCAGCTCACCACGCAGGACCTCGACCACAGATACGCAGTATTTT
CDR3aa: CASSPRRTSTTDTQYF

d_gene: NA
v_gene: TRBV7-2
j_gene: TRBJ2-2
abundance: NA
CDR3nt: TGTGCCAGCAGCTTAGACGTGTCCGGGGAGCTGTTTTTT
CDR3aa: CASSLDVSGELFF

d_gene: NA
v_gene: TRBV29-1
j_gene: TRBJ2-3
abundance: many
CDR3nt: TGCAGCGGCTCCTCCAGGGTAGGCACAGATACGCAGTATTTT
CDR3aa: CSGSSRVGTDTQYF

d_gene: NA
v_gene: TRBV27
j_gene: TRBJ2-3
abundance: NA
CDR3nt: TGTGCCAGCAGTTTATGGGGGATCCTCACAGATACGCAGTATTTT
CDR3aa: CASSLWGILTDTQYF

d_gene: TRBD2
v_gene: TRBV5-1
j_gene: TRBJ2-3
abundance: NA
CDR3nt: TGCGCCAGCAGCCCAGCGGGGGGAGGAGATACGCAGTATTTT
CDR3aa: CASSPAGGGDTQYF

d_gene: TRBD1
v_gene: TRBV5-6
j_gene: TRBJ1-1
abundance: NA
CDR3nt: TGTGCCAGCAGCTTAGGTCCCCAGGGGGACACTGAAGCTTTCTTT
CDR3aa: CASSLGPQGDTEAFF

d_gene: NA
v_gene: TRBV2
j_gene: TRBJ2-3
abundance: many
CDR3nt: TGTGCCAGCAGTGAAGCGCTTATAGGCGGGGATACGCAGTATTTT
CDR3aa: CASSEALIGGDTQYF

d_gene: NA
v_gene: TRBV29-1
j_gene: TRBJ2-3
abundance: few
CDR3nt: TGCAGCGCTCAGAAAGATACGCAGTATTTT
CDR3aa: CSAQKDTQYF

d_gene: TRBD1
v_gene: TRBV9
j_gene: TRBJ1-6
abundance: many
CDR3nt: TGTGCCAGCAGCCCTGGACAGGGTCGGTCACCCCTCCACTTT
CDR3aa: CASSPGQGRSPLHF

d_gene: NA
v_gene: TRBV5-1
j_gene: TRBJ2-5
abundance: NA
CDR3nt: TGCGCCAGCAGCTTTTCACTCCCTGGAGAGACCCAGTACTTC
CDR3aa: CASSFSLPGETQYF

d_gene: NA
v_gene: TRBV29-1
j_gene: TRBJ1-4
abundance: many
CDR3nt: TGCAGCGTTGCGGTCGTTTGGCCCCCCGGGAAACTGTTTTTT
CDR3aa: CSVAVVWPPGKLFF

d_gene: NA
v_gene: TRBV11-2
j_gene: TRBJ2-7
abundance: NA
CDR3nt: TGTGCCAGCAGCAACCCGTCCGGGGCGGGAGAGCAGTACTTC
CDR3aa: CASSNPSGAGEQYF

d_gene: NA
v_gene: TRBV25-1
j_gene: TRBJ2-3
abundance: NA
CDR3nt: TGTGCCAGCAGTTCACCCACAGATACGCAGTATTTT
CDR3aa: CASSSPTDTQYF

d_gene: NA
v_gene: TRBV30
j_gene: TRBJ1-1
abundance: NA
CDR3nt: TGTGCCTGGACCACTGACTATGCCCAAGCTTTCTTT
CDR3aa: CAWTTDYAQAFF

d_gene: NA
v_gene: TRBV5-6
j_gene: TRBJ2-6
abundance: few
CDR3nt: TGTGCCAGCAGCTATCTAACAGGGTCTGGGGCCAACGTCCTGACTTTC
CDR3aa: CASSYLTGSGANVLTF

d_gene: TRBD1
v_gene: TRBV2
j_gene: TRBJ1-5
abundance: few
CDR3nt: TGTGCCAGCCGGGCAGGGGGTAACAATCAGCCCCAGCATTTT
CDR3aa: CASRAGGNNQPQHF

d_gene: NA
v_gene: TRBV28
j_gene: TRBJ2-5
abundance: few
CDR3nt: TGTGCCAGCAGTGCCGCGTTCGGACAAGAGACCCAGTACTTC
CDR3aa: CASSAAFGQETQYF

d_gene: NA
v_gene: TRBV7-2
j_gene: TRBJ2-5
abundance: NA
CDR3nt: TGTGCCAGCAGCTTCTTTGGGGGGGCCTCGGAGACCCAGTACTTC
CDR3aa: CASSFFGGASETQYF